These 25 T cell receptor beta chains were sequenced from one sample in a study of blood T cells in healthy people across ages. PCR was performed a second time for roughly 6 to 12 cycles using a sample-barcoded 5' primer and a J-beta primer mix. TCRdb itself ran the 5' RACE reads through MiXCR, one entry per CDR3 protein. The sample yields about 680,000 distinct CDR3 sequences, roughly 50% seen once. What was sequenced was blood. The receptors here all came from a woman in her sixties or seventies in good health.

V is TRBV20-1 and J is TRBJ2-2; D not certain. V was pared by 3 bases and J by 8 bases, with 13 bases between. The CDR3 spans 13 residues. Germline CDR1 reads DFQATT; CDR2 reads SNEGSKA (reference sequence). The chain's CDR3 is CSASSGYSGELFF. In nucleotides, the CDR3 is TGCAGTGCTAGTTCCGGGTACTCTGGGGAGCTGTTTTTT.

The CDR3 region has the DNA TGTGCCAGCAGCGATAGACAGGGAGGTAATTCACCCCTCCACTTT. Translated: CASSDRQGGNSPLHF. This chain links TRBV7-9 with TRBJ1-6; 7 bases map to TRBD1. Germline CDR1 SEHNR, CDR2 FQNEAQ (reference sequence). Trimming took 5 bases from V and 6 from J; bases not matched to a gene: 7. The CDR3 runs to 15 residues.

This CDR3 is CASSYTGEAIEQYF. The CDR3, as DNA: TGTGCCAGCAGTTACACGGGAGAGGCAATCGAGCAGTACTTC. The genes are TRBV6-5 and TRBJ2-7, with D perhaps matching TRBD2 (6 bases). The germline gives CDR1 MNHEY, CDR2 SVGAGI. Trimming pared 2 bases from V and 6 bases from J, leaving 14 bases between. The length of the CDR3 is 14 residues.

Regarding this clonotype: Its ends do not fully match the called genes, so a read error is possible. The chain combines TRBV7-2 with TRBJ2-3; D might be TRBD2 (6 bases). CDR1 SGHTA and CDR2 FQGNSA come from the germline V gene. The CDR3 loop spans 16 amino acids. The CDR3 region has the DNA TGTGCCAGCAGCTTAAGGTTCCGGGACTTCACAGATGCGCAGTATTTT. Translation: CASSLRFRDFTDAQYF.

J is TRBJ2-3 and V is TRBV25-1; D not certain. Trimming took off 5 bases at V and 1 base at J, with 7 bases between the two ends. Germline loops: CDR1 MGHDK, CDR2 SYGVNS. The CDR3 consists of 13 residues. The CDR3 is CASSSYGTDTQYF. DNA for the CDR3: TGTGCCAGCAGTTCGTATGGCACAGATACGCAGTATTTT.

This clonotype has a single count. As DNA, the CDR3 is TGCAGTGCCAAGGAGCGACGGGGAAGCTCCTATAATTCACCCCTCCACTTT. The encoded protein is CSAKERRGSSYNSPLHF. The chain joins TRBV20-1 to TRBJ1-6; D is ambiguous. The CDR3 spans 17 residues. CDR1 and CDR2 from the germline V gene are DFQATT and SNEGSKA (reference sequence). V gave up 6 bases and J gave up 0 bases, with 18 bases separating them.

This clonotype was counted a few times. CDR3 sequence: CSVRTGGRSNEKLFF. The CDR3 region has the DNA TGCAGCGTCCGGACAGGGGGGCGGTCTAATGAAAAACTGTTTTTT. This sequence joins TRBV29-1 and TRBJ1-4; 10 bases agree with TRBD1. V lost 6 bases to trimming and J lost 3 bases; unmatched junction nucleotides: 7. The CDR3 loop spans 15 amino acids. In germline, CDR1 is SQVTM, CDR2 ANQGSEA.

The chain couples TRBV5-1 to TRBJ1-1; D not resolved. The V gene's germline CDR1 is SGHRS and CDR2 YFSETQ. The CDR3 loop spans 13 amino acids. The V end was cut by 2 bases, the J end by 6 bases, with 11 bases between. The CDR3 here is CASSLSTLSEAFF. As DNA, the CDR3 is TGCGCCAGCAGCTTATCAACACTCTCTGAAGCTTTCTTT.

This sequence joins TRBV15 and TRBJ2-7; 10 bases match TRBD2. The CDR3 sequence is 16 residues long. J lost 3 bases, V lost 0 bases, and 5 bases had no gene match. Germline V gene data show CDR1 as LNHNV and CDR2 as YYDKDF (reference sequence). The CDR3 region is CATSRDLAGAGYEQYF. DNA of the CDR3: TGTGCCACCAGCAGAGATCTAGCGGGGGCTGGCTACGAGCAGTACTTC.

This clonotype was observed many times. CDR3 coding DNA: TGTGCCAGCAGTTTGGGGGCTAACTATGGCTACACCTTC. Amino acids: CASSLGANYGYTF. V usage is TRBV7-2 and J usage is TRBJ1-2; D perhaps matches TRBD1 (5 bases). The CDR3 extends over 13 amino acids. Germline values: CDR1 SGHTA, CDR2 FQGNSA. The V and J ends lost 6 bases and 0 bases respectively, with 8 bases between them. The full variable domain, with the rest looked up from reference TRBV7-2 and TRBJ1-2, is GAGVSQSPSNKVTEKGKDVELRCDPISGHTALYWYRQSLGQGLEFLIYFQGNSAPDKSGLPSDRFSAERTGGSVSTLTIQRTQQEDSAVYLCASSLGANYGYTFGSGTRLTVV.

The J gene is TRBJ2-1, the V gene TRBV9; possibly TRBD2 for D (7 bases). Germline V gene lookup returns CDR1 SGDLS and CDR2 YYNGEE. The CDR3 contains 12 residues. Trimming removed 0 bases at V and 15 bases at J, with 13 bases between. As DNA, the CDR3 is TGTGCCAGCAGCGTAGTCAGGGGAGGGCTGTTCTTC. Translation: CASSVVRGGLFF. The whole variable domain, filled in from reference TRBV9 and TRBJ2-1, reads DSGVTQTPKHLITATGQRVTLRCSPRSGDLSVYWYQQSLDQGLQFLIQYYNGEERAKGNILERFSAQQFPDLHSELNLSSLELGDSALYFCASSVVRGGLFFGPGTRLTVL.

The gene calls are TRBV2 and TRBJ2-4, with D perhaps TRBD2 (6 bases). The germline gives CDR1 SNHLY, CDR2 FYNNEI. The V end was cut by 4 bases, the J end by 7 bases, with 17 bases between. This CDR3 has 15 residues. CDR3 nucleotides: TGTGCCAGCAGTGGACTAGGGACCGGGAGCAACATTCAGTACTTC. It codes for CASSGLGTGSNIQYF.

The V call is TRBV29-1, the J call TRBJ2-2, with a tentative D call TRBD2 (6 bases). The ends were cut back, 4 bases at V and 3 bases at J, with 12 bases in the middle. The CDR3 consists of 14 residues. CDR1 and CDR2 (germline): SQVTM, ANQGSEA. CDR3 protein: CSVGDLAYTGELFF. CDR3 nucleotide sequence: TGCAGCGTTGGAGACCTAGCGTACACCGGGGAGCTGTTTTTT.

This clonotype was counted only a few times. The chain employs TRBV6-6 and TRBJ2-5; 8 bases map to TRBD2. Germline trimming cut 5 bases from V and 2 bases from J; bases unmatched to any gene: 4. The germline CDR1 and CDR2 sequences are MNHNY and SVGAGI (reference sequence). This CDR3 has 14 residues. The CDR3 DNA follows: TGTGCCAGCAGTGGGCGGGGGGCACAAGAGACCCAGTACTTC. This encodes CASSGRGAQETQYF.

This clonotype was seen a handful of times. V gene TRBV5-1 combines with J gene TRBJ2-7; TRBD1 agrees at 9 bases. The CDR3 is made up of 16 amino acids. V lost 6 bases, J lost 2 bases, and 12 bases stayed unmatched. Germline V gene lookup returns CDR1 SGHRS and CDR2 YFSETQ. CDR3 nucleotide sequence: TGCGCCAGCACAGATAACCGGGACAGGGCAACCTACGAGCAGTACTTC. Translation: CASTDNRDRATYEQYF. The full variable domain, its missing parts supplied by reference TRBV5-1 and TRBJ2-7, is KAGVTQTPRYLIKTRGQQVTLSCSPISGHRSVSWYQQTPGQGLQFLFEYFSETQRNKGNFPGRFSGRQFSNSRSEMNVSTLELGDSALYLCASTDNRDRATYEQYFGPGTRLTVT.

In this sample, this clonotype turned up a few times. V and J are TRBV7-3 and TRBJ1-2, with 7 bases aligning to TRBD1. Per germline, CDR1 SGHTA and CDR2 FQGTGA. Trimming cost V 5 bases and J 5 bases; bases outside gene matches: 11. The CDR3 length is 15 residues. CDR3: CASSRNTGTEYGYTF. Here the CDR3 DNA reads TGTGCCAGCAGCAGAAACACCGGGACAGAATATGGCTACACCTTC.

The chain recombines TRBV20-1 with TRBJ1-1; 7 bases are a match to TRBD1. The germline gives CDR1 DFQATT, CDR2 SNEGSKA (reference sequence). CDR3 size: 11 residues. V gave up 4 bases and J gave up 11 bases; unmatched junction bases: 7. Here the CDR3 reads CSATTGVRAFF. CDR3 nucleotide sequence: TGCAGTGCTACTACAGGGGTTCGGGCTTTCTTT.

The genes are TRBV5-1 and TRBJ2-5; D is possibly TRBD1 (6 bases). Germline V gene sequence: CDR1 SGHRS, CDR2 YFSETQ. Trimming cost V 4 bases and J 4 bases, with 14 bases left between them. The CDR3 runs 14 residues. In DNA, the CDR3 is TGCGCCAGCAGCCTGTTTGGGGGCCTAGAGACCCAGTACTTC. Translation: CASSLFGGLETQYF. The variable domain in full, with the rest retrieved from reference TRBV5-1 and TRBJ2-5, is KAGVTQTPRYLIKTRGQQVTLSCSPISGHRSVSWYQQTPGQGLQFLFEYFSETQRNKGNFPGRFSGRQFSNSRSEMNVSTLELGDSALYLCASSLFGGLETQYFGPGTRLLVL.

The J gene is TRBJ2-5, the V gene TRBV2; the match to TRBD2 covers 7 bases. The V gene end was trimmed by 11 bases and the J gene end by 1 base; junction bases not matched to a gene: 10. The germline V gene encodes CDR1 SNHLY and CDR2 FYNNEI. The CDR3 is 14 residues long. The CDR3 coding sequence is TGTGCCGGAGCGGGACTAACTATCCAAGAGACCCAGTACTTC. This gives the protein CAGAGLTIQETQYF.

The chain links TRBV20-1 to TRBJ2-1; the D is unclear. Germline V lookup: CDR1 DFQATT, CDR2 SNEGSKA (reference sequence). V was clipped by 5 bases and J by 6 bases, with 8 bases between them. The CDR3 covers 11 residues. This CDR3 reads CSAGLVNEQFF. The CDR3 nucleotides read TGCAGTGCTGGCTTAGTCAATGAGCAGTTCTTC.

The V call is TRBV20-1, the J call TRBJ2-5; the D gene is possibly TRBD1 (5 bases). The J call is uncertain, as TRBJ2-7 better fits the DNA end. Per germline, CDR1 DFQATT and CDR2 SNEGSKA (reference sequence). The CDR3 is 17 amino acids. CDR3 in amino acids: CSARVLESIRVPYEQYF. The CDR3 coding sequence is TGCAGTGCTAGAGTCCTGGAGAGTATCAGGGTGCCCTACGAGCAGTACTTC.

This clonotype was counted a few times. The V call is TRBV6-2 or TRBV6-3, the J call TRBJ2-1; D not certain. Per germline, CDR1 MNHEY and CDR2 SVGEGT. The CDR3 covers 18 residues. V was trimmed by 4 bases and J by 7 bases, leaving 26 bases between them. CDR3 sequence reads: CASSSRPLVLTQANEQFF. CDR3 in DNA: TGTGCCAGCAGTTCGCGACCGCTGGTTCTGACGCAGGCAAATGAGCAGTTCTTC.

CDR3 nucleotides: TGCGCCAGCAGCCCCCGACTAGCGGGAGGACATGAGCAGTTCTTC. Encoded protein: CASSPRLAGGHEQFF. V is TRBV4-3 and J is TRBJ2-1, with TRBD2 identical over 13 bases. The junction had 5 bases not matched to a gene; V was cut back by 4 bases and J by 8 bases. The CDR3 totals 15 residues. The germline V gene has CDR1 LGHNA and CDR2 YSLEER.

The chain combines TRBV6-2 or TRBV6-3 with TRBJ2-7; 11 nucleotides agree with TRBD1. Judging by the DNA end, TRBJ2-5 fits better; the J call may be wrong. The CDR3 is 16 amino acids. Germline CDR1 reads MNHEY; CDR2 reads SVGEGT. CDR3 loop: CASSIHGQGAGETQYF. DNA for the CDR3: TGTGCCAGCAGTATTCACGGACAGGGGGCTGGGGAGACCCAGTACTTC.

The chain couples TRBV29-1 to TRBJ2-3, with D maybe TRBD1 (5 bases). CDR3 length: 13 residues. The V end was cut by 5 bases, the J end by 7 bases, with 16 bases between. Per germline, CDR1 SQVTM and CDR2 ANQGSEA. The CDR3 DNA reads TGCAGCGTTAGTCCAGAAACAGGCTATACGCAGTATTTT. This sequence encodes CSVSPETGYTQYF.